This entry describes one T cell receptor (beta chain). A multiplex PCR was run with 60 Vbeta primers and 13 Jbeta primers. Using immunoSEQ multiplex PCR, the repertoire was profiled, and TCRdb retains in-frame clones only, with some absent. The sample includes under 70,000 clones. The data are from a study of cytomegalovirus exposure and HLA in healthy donors. Germline CDR1 reads SQVTM; CDR2 reads ANQGSEA. This CDR3 has 15 amino acids. Unmatched junction bases numbered 12, after V lost 6 bases and J lost 5 bases. The origin of this receptor is a female donor in good health and CMV-seropositive. V gene TRBV29-1 combines with J gene TRBJ2-5, with TRBD2 identical over 10 bases. Sample: PBMCs. The CDR3 is CSVQTVAGGWETQYF. For the CDR3, the DNA is TGCAGCGTCCAAACGGTAGCGGGAGGCTGGGAGACCCAGTACTTC.